Listed below are T cell receptor beta chains from one sample, sequenced in a study of PD-L1 blockade in urothelial cancer. TCRdb's copy holds only in-frame clones and misses some; the assay was immunoSEQ multiplex PCR. The sample has 50,000 or so clones, about 86% seen once. The sequenced sample was PBMCs, obtained around atezolizumab (anti-PD-L1) treatment. The receptor source for this set is a man aged 55 to 70 with urothelial cancer. The CDR3 runs from the conserved cysteine through the conserved F or W. Each record gives: V gene, clone size, D gene, J gene, CDR3 protein, CDR3 DNA. The D gene is left open where the match is weak. Size values are once, few and many counts, or a class for expanded clones, and some rows have none.

v_call: TRBV7-3; clone_size: .; d_call: .; j_call: TRBJ1-1; cdr3_aa: CASSMTEEAFF; cdr3_nt: TGTGCCAGCAGCATGACAGAAGAAGCTTTCTTT
v_call: TRBV5-1; clone_size: .; d_call: .; j_call: TRBJ2-7; cdr3_aa: CASSWLGQSYEQYF; cdr3_nt: TGCGCCAGCAGTTGGCTAGGACAGAGCTACGAGCAGTACTTC
v_call: TRBV15; clone_size: .; d_call: .; j_call: TRBJ1-2; cdr3_aa: CATSRDTPGRKWYGYTF; cdr3_nt: TGTGCCACCAGCAGAGATACACCAGGGCGGAAGTGGTATGGCTACACCTTC
v_call: TRBV28; clone_size: .; d_call: TRBD1; j_call: TRBJ1-2; cdr3_aa: CASRTGQIYGYTF; cdr3_nt: TGTGCCAGTAGGACAGGGCAAATCTATGGCTACACCTTC
v_call: TRBV7-2; clone_size: .; d_call: .; j_call: TRBJ1-3; cdr3_aa: CASSYLYGNTIYF; cdr3_nt: TGTGCCAGCAGCTACCTCTATGGAAACACCATATATTTT
v_call: TRBV12-5; clone_size: .; d_call: .; j_call: TRBJ2-3; cdr3_aa: CASGLVPGPGRLMADTQYF; cdr3_nt: TGTGCTAGTGGTTTGGTACCCGGACCGGGGAGGTTGATGGCAGATACGCAGTATTTT
v_call: TRBV7-6; clone_size: .; d_call: .; j_call: TRBJ2-2; cdr3_aa: CASSLLVSDTGELFF; cdr3_nt: TGTGCCAGCAGCTTACTAGTATCGGACACCGGGGAGCTGTTTTTT
v_call: TRBV7-3; clone_size: .; d_call: TRBD1; j_call: TRBJ2-2; cdr3_aa: CASSRTGGPGELFF; cdr3_nt: TGTGCCAGCAGCCGGACAGGGGGACCCGGGGAGCTGTTTTTT
v_call: TRBV5-6; clone_size: .; d_call: .; j_call: TRBJ1-2; cdr3_aa: CASSEWGDWGYGYTF; cdr3_nt: TGTGCCAGCAGCGAGTGGGGGGACTGGGGCTATGGCTACACCTTC
v_call: TRBV19; clone_size: .; d_call: .; j_call: TRBJ1-6; cdr3_aa: CASSNMGLGSPLHF; cdr3_nt: TGTGCCAGTAGTAATATGGGTCTAGGTTCACCCCTCCACTTT
v_call: TRBV7-9; clone_size: .; d_call: TRBD1; j_call: TRBJ2-2; cdr3_aa: CAQNSGTGITGELFF; cdr3_nt: TGTGCGCAGAACTCCGGGACAGGGATTACCGGGGAGCTGTTTTTT
v_call: TRBV11-2; clone_size: .; d_call: .; j_call: TRBJ2-2; cdr3_aa: CASSGRGGKNTGELFF; cdr3_nt: TGTGCCAGCAGCGGAAGGGGGGGCAAGAACACCGGGGAGCTGTTTTTT
v_call: TRBV30; clone_size: few; d_call: .; j_call: TRBJ1-1; cdr3_aa: CAQEGNRDTEAFF; cdr3_nt: TGTGCCCAGGAGGGGAACCGGGACACTGAAGCTTTCTTT
v_call: TRBV7-9; clone_size: .; d_call: .; j_call: TRBJ1-5; cdr3_aa: CASSSGGYSNQPQHF; cdr3_nt: TGTGCCAGCAGCTCCGGAGGTTATAGCAATCAGCCCCAGCATTTT
v_call: TRBV2; clone_size: .; d_call: .; j_call: TRBJ2-5; cdr3_aa: CASKDRGETQYF; cdr3_nt: TGTGCCAGCAAAGATAGGGGGGAGACCCAGTACTTC
v_call: TRBV10-3; clone_size: .; d_call: TRBD2; j_call: TRBJ2-1; cdr3_aa: CASSGSGSTYNEQFF; cdr3_nt: TGTGCCTCGTCGGGTAGCGGGAGCACCTACAATGAGCAGTTCTTC
v_call: TRBV5-6; clone_size: .; d_call: .; j_call: TRBJ1-4; cdr3_aa: CASSGAQGYEKLFF; cdr3_nt: TGTGCCAGCAGCGGGGCCCAAGGTTATGAAAAACTGTTTTTT
v_call: TRBV19; clone_size: .; d_call: .; j_call: TRBJ2-7; cdr3_aa: CASSIAAGPYEQYF; cdr3_nt: TGTGCCAGTAGTATCGCGGCCGGTCCCTACGAGCAGTACTTC
v_call: TRBV30; clone_size: .; d_call: TRBD1; j_call: TRBJ2-7; cdr3_aa: CASHRGSVYEQYF; cdr3_nt: TGTGCCTCACACAGGGGATCTGTCTACGAGCAGTACTTC
v_call: TRBV6-1; clone_size: .; d_call: .; j_call: TRBJ2-5; cdr3_aa: CASNWGEQYF; cdr3_nt: TGTGCCAGCAACTGGGGCGAACAGTACTTC
v_call: TRBV7-2; clone_size: .; d_call: .; j_call: TRBJ1-5; cdr3_aa: CASSYLHQGSQPQHF; cdr3_nt: TGTGCCAGCAGCTACTTACACCAGGGGAGTCAGCCCCAGCATTTT
v_call: TRBV5-1; clone_size: .; d_call: TRBD1; j_call: TRBJ1-5; cdr3_aa: CASSLMGQGDQPQHF; cdr3_nt: TGCGCCAGCAGTTTGATGGGACAGGGAGATCAGCCCCAGCATTTT
v_call: TRBV5-1; clone_size: .; d_call: .; j_call: TRBJ1-5; cdr3_aa: CASSLEGGVNQPQHF; cdr3_nt: TGCGCCAGCAGCTTGGAGGGCGGGGTAAATCAGCCCCAGCATTTT
v_call: TRBV4-1; clone_size: .; d_call: .; j_call: TRBJ2-5; cdr3_aa: CASSQSLFQETQYF; cdr3_nt: TGCGCCAGCAGCCAATCCCTGTTCCAAGAGACCCAGTACTTC
v_call: TRBV30; clone_size: once; d_call: TRBD1; j_call: TRBJ1-2; cdr3_aa: CAWSRRGQGATNYGYTF; cdr3_nt: TGTGCCTGGAGTCGAAGGGGACAGGGGGCAACTAACTATGGCTACACCTTC
v_call: TRBV5-4; clone_size: .; d_call: TRBD1; j_call: TRBJ1-1; cdr3_aa: CASSWGQGANVNTEAFF; cdr3_nt: TGTGCCAGCAGCTGGGGACAGGGGGCCAACGTGAACACTGAAGCTTTCTTT
v_call: TRBV19; clone_size: .; d_call: .; j_call: TRBJ2-7; cdr3_aa: CASSTGYYEQYF; cdr3_nt: TGTGCCAGTAGTACGGGATACTACGAGCAGTACTTC
v_call: TRBV10-3; clone_size: .; d_call: TRBD1; j_call: TRBJ1-1; cdr3_aa: CAIREGQAPEAFF; cdr3_nt: TGTGCCATCAGGGAGGGACAGGCACCTGAAGCTTTCTTT
v_call: TRBV5-5; clone_size: few; d_call: TRBD1; j_call: TRBJ1-5; cdr3_aa: CASSLAGTGSQPQHF; cdr3_nt: TGTGCCAGCAGCTTGGCCGGGACAGGGAGCCAGCCCCAGCATTTT
v_call: TRBV11-2; clone_size: .; d_call: .; j_call: TRBJ1-1; cdr3_aa: CASSLGGHKNTEAFF; cdr3_nt: TGTGCCAGCAGCTTAGGGGGACACAAGAACACTGAAGCTTTCTTT
v_call: TRBV5-6; clone_size: .; d_call: .; j_call: TRBJ2-7; cdr3_aa: CASSLPWASAVYEQYF; cdr3_nt: TGTGCCAGCAGCTTGCCGTGGGCTAGCGCCGTCTACGAGCAGTACTTC
v_call: TRBV2; clone_size: .; d_call: .; j_call: TRBJ1-5; cdr3_aa: CASSEGGRRSNQPQHF; cdr3_nt: TGTGCCAGCAGTGAAGGGGGGCGCCGAAGCAATCAGCCCCAGCATTTT
v_call: TRBV29-1; clone_size: few; d_call: .; j_call: TRBJ2-7; cdr3_aa: CSVQTGTSYEQYF; cdr3_nt: TGCAGCGTGCAGACAGGAACCTCCTACGAGCAGTACTTC
v_call: TRBV6-5; clone_size: .; d_call: TRBD1; j_call: TRBJ1-1; cdr3_aa: CASSPIDRGAFF; cdr3_nt: TGTGCCAGCAGTCCAATTGACAGGGGAGCTTTCTTT
v_call: TRBV4-2; clone_size: .; d_call: TRBD1; j_call: TRBJ1-2; cdr3_aa: CASSPGQVGGYTF; cdr3_nt: TGTGCCAGCAGCCCCGGACAGGTCGGGGGCTACACCTTC
v_call: TRBV30; clone_size: .; d_call: .; j_call: TRBJ1-2; cdr3_aa: CAWSVQGPNYGYTF; cdr3_nt: TGTGCCTGGAGCGTACAGGGTCCCAACTATGGCTACACCTTC
v_call: TRBV11-3; clone_size: .; d_call: TRBD1; j_call: TRBJ1-2; cdr3_aa: CASSQGQGDGYTF; cdr3_nt: TGTGCCAGCAGCCAGGGACAGGGGGATGGCTACACCTTC
v_call: TRBV7-5; clone_size: .; d_call: .; j_call: TRBJ1-5; cdr3_aa: CARSLATGSNQPQHF; cdr3_nt: TGTGCCAGAAGCTTAGCGACGGGTAGCAATCAGCCCCAGCATTTT
v_call: TRBV14; clone_size: .; d_call: .; j_call: TRBJ2-5; cdr3_aa: CASSHLLQETQYF; cdr3_nt: TGTGCCAGCAGCCACTTACTACAAGAGACCCAGTACTTC